This T cell receptor beta chain is drawn from a study of T-cell memory formation after mild COVID-19. The overall study: Each donor largely had its own TCR clusters. Study-level results: The appearance of some responding clones in pre-infection memory suggested that cross-reactive memory joined. Day 15 to 85 contracting clones showed balanced CD4/CD8; later expanders leaned CD4+. Contracting CD4+ clones sat mainly in CM and EM; CD8+ in EMRA.

TCRdb re-derived calls from the 5' RACE reads in MiXCR, one entry per CDR3 protein. The sample consists of some 13,000 distinct CDR3 sequences, about 12% of them appearing once. CDR3 size: 17 residues. V lost 0 bases, J lost 2 bases, and 17 bases lay in between. Germline V CDR1 and CDR2: LGHNT, FRNRAP. Concerning this clonotype: The antigen remains undetermined.

The chain joins TRBV12-5 to TRBJ2-7; D tentatively fits TRBD1 or TRBD2 (5 bases each). Sequenced input: PBMCs or a T cell subset sorted from them (not recorded which). This receptor was identified in an adult woman who had mild COVID-19 (a few samples of this study predate the infection). Cell type and time point are not known. The CDR3 region is CASGLVRLTAEPYEQYF. The CDR3 bases are TGTGCTAGTGGTTTGGTACGATTGACAGCGGAACCCTACGAGCAGTACTTC. The entire variable domain, with the rest obtained from reference TRBV12-5 and TRBJ2-7, is as follows: DARVTQTPRHKVTEMGQEVTMRCQPILGHNTVFWYRQTMMQGLELLAYFRNRAPLDDSGMPKDRFSAEMPDATLATLKIQPSEPRDSAVYFCASGLVRLTAEPYEQYFGPGTRLTVT.